Following are 28 T cell receptor beta chains from one sample sequenced in a study of blood T cell repertoires in COVID-19. The table came from immunoSEQ multiplex PCR; TCRdb's copy has only in-frame clones and leaves some out. The sample consists of about 78,000 clones, 90% of them appearing once. Material for sequencing was peripheral blood. These receptors were taken from a woman aged 45 to 65 in a cohort sampled during active COVID-19.

The chain joins TRBV19 to TRBJ2-7; 8 positions agree with TRBD2. V dropped 3 bases and J dropped 2; count of bases not matched to a gene: 6. The CDR3 is 15 amino acids. Per germline, CDR1 LNHDA and CDR2 SQIVND (reference sequence). The CDR3 region is CASSMGSGGTYEQYF. CDR3 coding DNA: TGTGCCAGTAGTATGGGCAGCGGGGGTACCTACGAGCAGTACTTC.

This chain links TRBV28 with TRBJ2-1; 9 bases align to TRBD1. V shed 5 bases and J 1 base; nucleotides not matched to a gene: 6. The CDR3 is 16 amino acids. Per germline, CDR1 MDHEN and CDR2 SYDVKM. The CDR3 region has the DNA TGTGCCAGCAGTAGGTGGGACAGGGAATCCTACAATGAGCAGTTCTTC. Translated: CASSRWDRESYNEQFF.

The chain employs TRBV15 and TRBJ1-1; 8 bases match TRBD1. The CDR3 is 14 residues long. The ends lost 2 bases at V and 6 bases at J; junction bases unmatched: 5. Germline-derived CDR1 and CDR2 are LNHNV and YYDKDF (reference sequence). The CDR3 DNA is TGTGCCACCAGCAGACCCGACAGGGGACCTGAAGCTTTCTTT. This translates into CATSRPDRGPEAFF. Variable domain in full (rest from reference TRBV15 and TRBJ1-1): DAMVIQNPRYQVTQFGKPVTLSCSQTLNHNVMYWYQQKSSQAPKLLFHYYDKDFNNEADTPDNFQSRRPNTSFCFLDIRSPGLGDTAMYLCATSRPDRGPEAFFGQGTRLTVV.

The rearrangement joins TRBV2 to TRBJ2-5; D perhaps matches TRBD1 (5 bases). This CDR3 has 13 amino acids. V was trimmed by 2 bases and J by 5 bases, leaving 9 bases between them. Per germline, CDR1 SNHLY and CDR2 FYNNEI. The CDR3 protein is CASSEQGPETQYF. The CDR3 nucleotides are TGTGCCAGCAGTGAACAGGGTCCGGAGACCCAGTACTTC.

Here the CDR3 reads CASSPPDGRAPYEQYF. The CDR3 DNA reads TGTGCCAGCTCACCCCCAGACGGGAGGGCTCCCTACGAGCAGTACTTC. The chain joins TRBV18 to TRBJ2-7, with TRBD2 matching over 8 bases. The length of the CDR3 is 16 residues. Trimming cost V 3 bases and J 2 bases; bases outside gene matches: 9. Germline CDR1 KGHSH, CDR2 LQKENI. Full variable domain (outside the CDR3, taken from reference TRBV18 and TRBJ2-7): NAGVMQNPRHLVRRRGQEARLRCSPMKGHSHVYWYRQLPEEGLKFMVYLQKENIIDESGMPKERFSAEFPKEGPSILRIQQVVRGDSAAYFCASSPPDGRAPYEQYFGPGTRLTVT.

This clone was picked up a small number of times. The conserved phenylalanine or tryptophan is not found at the CDR3 terminus, so this likely reflects a read error. The DNA is omitted, as the CDR3 cannot be located on it reliably, and the CDR3 follows TCRdb's listing. This chain uses TRBV11-3 with TRBJ1-2. The CDR3 has 9 residues if both end residues are counted. Germline loops: CDR1 SGHNT, CDR2 YENEEA. The chain's CDR3 is CASSREVSL.

The gene calls are TRBV28 and TRBJ2-7; TRBD2 is a possible D gene (5 bases). Germline values: CDR1 MDHEN, CDR2 SYDVKM. The CDR3 sequence is 15 residues long. V lost 3 bases to trimming and J lost 3 bases, with 15 bases between them. CDR3 DNA sequence: TGTGCCAGCAGTTTCTCTCTAGCCGGATTCTACGAGCAGTACTTC. This codes for CASSFSLAGFYEQYF.

In nucleotides, the CDR3 is TGTGCCAGCAGCCCCCGACAGGGGCGGGATGAAAAACTGTTTTTT. Translating gives CASSPRQGRDEKLFF. V is TRBV7-9 and J is TRBJ1-4, with TRBD1 identical over 8 bases. Germline V lookup: CDR1 SEHNR, CDR2 FQNEAQ (reference sequence). The CDR3 spans 15 residues. V dropped 5 bases and J dropped 6; count of bases not matched to a gene: 8. The complete variable domain, with remaining parts taken from reference TRBV7-9 and TRBJ1-4, reads DTGVSQNPRHKITKRGQNVTFRCDPISEHNRLYWYRQTLGQGPEFLTYFQNEAQLEKSRLLSDRFSAERPKGSFSTLEIQRTEQGDSAMYLCASSPRQGRDEKLFFGSGTQLSVL.

The rearrangement uses TRBV5-1 and TRBJ2-1; 9 nucleotides match TRBD1. The germline CDR1 and CDR2 sequences are SGHRS and YFSETQ. This CDR3 spans 15 amino acids. Trimming cost V 5 bases and J 7 bases; bases outside gene matches: 10. The CDR3 here is CASRGQGGVPNEQFF. CDR3 sequence (DNA): TGCGCCAGCAGGGGACAGGGAGGAGTCCCTAATGAGCAGTTCTTC.

CDR3 DNA sequence: TGTGCCTGGAGTTCTCCCTACGAGCAGTACTTC. Protein: CAWSSPYEQYF. The rearrangement links TRBV30 to TRBJ2-7; no firm D call. The ends were cut back, 2 bases at V and 2 bases at J, with 4 bases in the middle. Germline CDR1 is GTSNPN and CDR2 is SVGIG (reference sequence). The length of the CDR3 is 11 residues.

The chain carries TRBV6-5 and TRBJ1-2; 10 bases align to TRBD1. This CDR3 spans 14 amino acids. Per germline, CDR1 MNHEY and CDR2 SVGAGI. The trim removed 7 bases at V and 1 base at J, leaving 3 bases unmatched. The CDR3 loop is CASNRDRGNYGYTF. The CDR3 nucleotides are TGTGCCAGCAATCGGGACAGGGGTAACTATGGCTACACCTTC.

The rearrangement joins TRBV10-1 to TRBJ2-3, with D possibly being TRBD2 (7 bases). The CDR3 has 14 amino acids. Trimming took off 10 bases at V and 0 bases at J, with 14 bases between the two ends. Germline assignment: CDR1 WNHNN and CDR2 SYGVQD (reference sequence). CDR3 nucleotides: TGCGCCAAGGGGGGTAGCGGGAGCACAGATACGCAGTATTTT. Its translation: CAKGGSGSTDTQYF.

This clone was counted once. J is TRBJ2-7 and V is TRBV30; D is perhaps TRBD2 (6 bases). With 4 bases removed from V and 2 bases from J, the gap between germline ends came to 15 bases. The V gene's germline CDR1 is GTSNPN and CDR2 SVGIG (reference sequence). The CDR3 extends over 14 amino acids. The CDR3 spells CAWIEGTLPYEQYF. CDR3 bases: TGTGCCTGGATAGAGGGGACTCTTCCCTACGAGCAGTACTTC.

This clone appeared once. The chain recombines TRBV5-4 with TRBJ2-3; D is perhaps TRBD2 (5 bases). Trimming took 4 bases from V and 1 from J, leaving 13 bases between them. Germline V gives CDR1 SGHNT, CDR2 YYREEE (reference sequence). The CDR3 runs 15 residues. CDR3 sequence (DNA): TGTGCCAGCAGCCAAACGAGGGTTGGCACAGATACGCAGTATTTT. This encodes CASSQTRVGTDTQYF.

Only one count was recorded for this clone. The chain combines TRBV6-5 with TRBJ2-7; TRBD1 aligns across 9 bases. V was pared by 7 bases and J by 6 bases, with 10 bases of the junction left unmatched. The CDR3 sequence is 14 residues long. Germline V gene data show CDR1 as MNHEY and CDR2 as SVGAGI. The DNA for the CDR3 is TGTGCCAGCACCCGCTCTGGGACAGGGAGCGAGCAGTACTTC. Its translation: CASTRSGTGSEQYF.

The genes are TRBV7-3 and TRBJ2-3; 12 nucleotides line up with TRBD2. The J segment lost 1 base and the V segment lost 2 bases, leaving 1 base of the junction unmatched. Germline CDR1 is SGHTA and CDR2 is FQGTGA. The CDR3 length is 16 residues. The CDR3, as DNA: TGTGCCAGCAGCTTAGGGACTAGCGGGCGCACAGATACGCAGTATTTT. As protein: CASSLGTSGRTDTQYF.

The V call is TRBV6-5, the J call TRBJ2-5; a weak D match, TRBD2 (6 bases). Germline V gene data show CDR1 as MNHEY and CDR2 as SVGAGI. V lost 4 bases to trimming and J lost 2 bases, with 11 bases between them. The CDR3 totals 14 residues. As DNA, the CDR3 is TGTGCCAGCAGTTCCCGGGACTTTCAAGAGACCCAGTACTTC. This encodes CASSSRDFQETQYF.

The chain employs TRBV19 and TRBJ1-3; 8 bases map to TRBD1. Unmatched junction bases numbered 10, after V lost 11 bases and J lost 1 base. CDR3 length: 15 amino acids. CDR1 is LNHDA and CDR2 is SQIVND in the germline V gene (reference sequence). CDR3 sequence: CAAKRTGRSGNTIYF. CDR3 nucleotide sequence: TGTGCCGCAAAGAGGACAGGGCGATCTGGAAACACCATATATTTT.

The chain joins TRBV7-6 to TRBJ1-1; TRBD1 matches 8 bases. Trimming cost V 2 bases and J 4 bases; bases outside gene matches: 6. This CDR3 is built from 15 residues. Germline V gives CDR1 SGHVS, CDR2 FNYEAQ. The CDR3 protein is CASSLLSQGGTEAFF. As DNA, the CDR3 is TGTGCCAGCAGCTTACTATCACAGGGGGGCACTGAAGCTTTCTTT.

V and J are TRBV14 and TRBJ2-7; D remains unclear. The CDR3 loop spans 11 amino acids. The germline V and J ends were trimmed by 3 bases and 3 bases, with 3 bases remaining between them. From germline, CDR1 is SGHDN and CDR2 FVKESK. CDR3 bases: TGTGCCAGCAGCCACAACTACGAGCAGTACTTC. Translation: CASSHNYEQYF.

The chain links TRBV6-2 or TRBV6-3 to TRBJ2-5, with TRBD2 matching over 9 bases. V gave up 2 bases and J gave up 5 bases; unmatched junction bases: 12. The CDR3 contains 17 residues. Germline-derived CDR1 and CDR2 are MNHEY and SVGEGT. The CDR3 bases are TGTGCCAGCAGTTACCGGGGCGGGAGGGCCTTTCGGGAGACCCAGTACTTC. Protein sequence: CASSYRGGRAFRETQYF.

The V gene is TRBV27, the J gene TRBJ1-4, with 9 positions matching TRBD1. Germline CDR1 reads MNHEY; CDR2 reads SMNVEV (reference sequence). This CDR3 has 15 amino acids. V gave up 5 bases and J gave up 6 bases; unmatched junction bases: 7. CDR3 residues: CASSRRTGVDEKLFF. In nucleotides, the CDR3 is TGTGCCAGCAGTAGGCGGACAGGGGTTGATGAAAAACTGTTTTTT.

The CDR3 region has the DNA TGTGCCAGCAGTACTCGGAGGGGCTCCTACAATGAGCAGTTCTTC. This encodes CASSTRRGSYNEQFF. J is TRBJ2-1 and V is TRBV6-5; weak D call: TRBD2 (6 bases). The V gene's germline CDR1 is MNHEY and CDR2 SVGAGI. The CDR3 covers 15 residues. Trimming removed 5 bases from V and 0 bases from J, with 11 bases in between.

The chain combines TRBV30 with TRBJ2-3; TRBD1 matches at 12 bases. The CDR3 length is 15 residues. From germline, CDR1 is GTSNPN and CDR2 SVGIG (reference sequence). V shed 7 bases and J 5 bases; nucleotides not matched to a gene: 10. The CDR3 nucleotides read TGTGCCTTCACCATGGGACAGGGGGCGGGAGATACGCAGTATTTT. It specifies CAFTMGQGAGDTQYF.

The chain combines TRBV5-1 with TRBJ1-2, with 9 bases matching TRBD1. With 3 bases clipped from V and 4 bases from J, the junction kept 4 bases outside the gene matches. Germline V lookup: CDR1 SGHRS, CDR2 YFSETQ. CDR3 length equals 14 residues. The CDR3 DNA sequence: TGCGCCAGCAGCTCAGGGACAGGGATCTATGGCTACACCTTC. Its translation is CASSSGTGIYGYTF.

J is TRBJ1-2 and V is TRBV5-1; 9 bases fit TRBD1. There are 16 residues in the CDR3. Trimming took 3 bases from V and 5 from J; bases not matched to a gene: 11. Germline CDR1 and CDR2: SGHRS and YFSETQ. DNA of the CDR3: TGCGCCAGCAGCTATCCCCGGGACAGGGCTGATTATGGCTACACCTTC. Amino acids: CASSYPRDRADYGYTF. The full variable domain, in which reference TRBV5-1 and TRBJ1-2 provide the parts outside the CDR3, is KAGVTQTPRYLIKTRGQQVTLSCSPISGHRSVSWYQQTPGQGLQFLFEYFSETQRNKGNFPGRFSGRQFSNSRSEMNVSTLELGDSALYLCASSYPRDRADYGYTFGSGTRLTVV.

This clone has a single count. The chain couples TRBV7-8 to TRBJ2-3; 9 positions agree with TRBD1. CDR3 size: 16 residues. Germline lookup yields CDR1 SGHVS and CDR2 FQNEAQ. The trim removed 4 bases at V and 2 bases at J, leaving 7 bases unmatched. For the CDR3, the DNA is TGTGCCAGCAGCTGGAGGGGGGACAGGGCCACAGATACGCAGTATTTT. Translating gives CASSWRGDRATDTQYF.

The rearrangement links TRBV19 to TRBJ1-1, with TRBD1 matching over 12 bases. The CDR3 is 16 residues long. The junction had 7 bases not matched to a gene; V was cut back by 7 bases and J by 1 base. Germline assignment: CDR1 LNHDA and CDR2 SQIVND (reference sequence). The DNA for the CDR3 is TGTGCCAGTAAGGGACAGGGGGCGAGGAGGAACACTGAAGCTTTCTTT. Its protein product is CASKGQGARRNTEAFF.